This TCR beta chain was sequenced during a study of T cells in Graves' hyperthyroidism and ophthalmopathy. TCR beta CDR3 regions were amplified from RNA. The HTBI primer set served for first-round RT-PCR of the TCR CDR3. From the multiplex PCR reads, TCRdb called clonotypes with MiXCR, one entry per CDR3 protein. The table includes nearly 750,000 distinct CDR3 sequences, roughly a third detected once. Researchers barred patients who had uncontrolled infection, other autoimmune disease, pregnancy or lactation. Thyroid ultrasound and orbital computed tomography, with clinical symptoms and serum thyroxine and TRAb, informed diagnoses. The table lists this clonotype with a few counts. The CDR3 has 14 amino acids. Trimming shortened V by 1 base and J by 3 bases, and 10 bases separated the two germline ends.

Sequenced sample: blood. The genes are TRBV12-3 or TRBV12-4 and TRBJ2-7, with D maybe TRBD1 (5 bases). The TCR sequence derives from a woman between 35 and 50 years old with Graves' hyperthyroidism. The CDR3 coding sequence is TGTGCCAGCAGTTTAGAAAGGGGATACTACGAGCAGTACTTC. This encodes CASSLERGYYEQYF.